The T cell receptor (beta chain) described here comes from a study of cytomegalovirus exposure and HLA in healthy donors. This PCR relied on a set of 60 Vbeta primers and 13 Jbeta primers. Profiled with immunoSEQ multiplex PCR; TCRdb holds only in-frame clones, not every one. The sample has over 75,000 clones; roughly four fifths are singletons. Sequencing was performed on PBMCs. The receptor's source is a man aged 25-40 years in good health and CMV-seropositive.

CDR3 sequence: CASKVSDYNSPLHF. The CDR3 region has the DNA TGTGCCAGCAAAGTGAGCGATTATAATTCACCCCTCCACTTT. This chain links TRBV6-1 with TRBJ1-6; the D is unclear. From germline, CDR1 is MNHNS and CDR2 SASEGT. The ends were cut back, 7 bases at V and 4 bases at J, with 11 bases in the middle. The CDR3 is 14 amino acids.